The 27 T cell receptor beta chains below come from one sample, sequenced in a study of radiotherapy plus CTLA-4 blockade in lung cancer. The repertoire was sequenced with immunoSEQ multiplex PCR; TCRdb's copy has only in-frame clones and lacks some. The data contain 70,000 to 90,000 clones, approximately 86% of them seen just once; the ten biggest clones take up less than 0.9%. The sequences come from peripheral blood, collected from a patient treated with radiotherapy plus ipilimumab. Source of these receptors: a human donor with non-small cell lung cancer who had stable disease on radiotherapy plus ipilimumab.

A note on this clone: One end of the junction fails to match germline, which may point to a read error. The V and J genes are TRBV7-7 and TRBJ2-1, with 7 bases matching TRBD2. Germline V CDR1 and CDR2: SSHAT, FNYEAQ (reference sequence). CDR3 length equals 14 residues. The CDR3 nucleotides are TGTGCTAGCAGCTTATCCCGGACTAGTGATGAGCAGTTCTTC. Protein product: CASSLSRTSDEQFF.

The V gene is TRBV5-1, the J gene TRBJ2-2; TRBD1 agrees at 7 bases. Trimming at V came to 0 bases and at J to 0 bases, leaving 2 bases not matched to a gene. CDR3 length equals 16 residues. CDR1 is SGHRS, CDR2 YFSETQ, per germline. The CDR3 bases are TGCGCCAGCAGCTTGGAAGGGGGCGCGAACACCGGGGAGCTGTTTTTT. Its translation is CASSLEGGANTGELFF.

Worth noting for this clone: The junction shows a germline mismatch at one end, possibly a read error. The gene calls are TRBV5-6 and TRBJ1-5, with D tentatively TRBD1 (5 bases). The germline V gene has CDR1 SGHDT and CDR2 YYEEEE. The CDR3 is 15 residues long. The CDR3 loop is CASSLPRESNRPQHF. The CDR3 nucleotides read TGTGCCAGCAGCTTGCCCAGGGAAAGCAATCGGCCCCAGCATTTT.

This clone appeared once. For the CDR3, the DNA is TGCGCCAGCAGCTTAGGCTCAGGGGCCTACGAGCAGTACTTC. Its translation is CASSLGSGAYEQYF. V and J are TRBV5-1 and TRBJ2-7; D possibly corresponds to TRBD1 (6 bases). Germline-derived CDR1 and CDR2 are SGHRS and YFSETQ. V dropped 2 bases and J dropped 2 bases, with 11 bases sitting between them. This CDR3 spans 14 amino acids.

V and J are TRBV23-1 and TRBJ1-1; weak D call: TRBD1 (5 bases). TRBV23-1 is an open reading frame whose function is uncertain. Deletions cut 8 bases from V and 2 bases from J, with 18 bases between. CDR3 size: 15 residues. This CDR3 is CASPKFPRDNTEAFF. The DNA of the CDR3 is TGCGCCAGCCCGAAATTTCCCAGGGATAACACTGAAGCTTTCTTT.

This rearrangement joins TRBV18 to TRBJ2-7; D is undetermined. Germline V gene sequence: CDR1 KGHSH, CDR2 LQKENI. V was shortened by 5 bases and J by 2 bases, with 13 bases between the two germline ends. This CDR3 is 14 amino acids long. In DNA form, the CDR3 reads TGTGCCAGCTCAGAAGCAGGATCCCCCTACGAGCAGTACTTC. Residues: CASSEAGSPYEQYF.

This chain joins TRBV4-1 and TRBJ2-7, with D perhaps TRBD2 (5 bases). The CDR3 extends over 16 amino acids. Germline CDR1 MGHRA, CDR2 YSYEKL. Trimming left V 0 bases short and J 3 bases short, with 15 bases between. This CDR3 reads CASSQDPTGSYYEQYF. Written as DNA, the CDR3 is TGCGCCAGCAGCCAAGATCCTACGGGATCCTACTACGAGCAGTACTTC.

CDR3 region: CASSEAIGLGKNIQYF. Here the CDR3 DNA reads TGTGCCAGCAGTGAAGCGATAGGGTTGGGCAAAAACATTCAGTACTTC. V usage is TRBV6-1 and J usage is TRBJ2-4; D is ambiguous. Germline lookup yields CDR1 MNHNS and CDR2 SASEGT. This CDR3 is 16 amino acids long. Trimming removed 0 bases from V and 3 bases from J, with 12 bases in between.

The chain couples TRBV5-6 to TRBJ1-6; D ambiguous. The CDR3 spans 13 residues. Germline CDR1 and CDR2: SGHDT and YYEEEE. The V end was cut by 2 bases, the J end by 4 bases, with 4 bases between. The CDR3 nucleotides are TGTGCCAGCAGCTTAGGGTATAATTCACCCCTCCACTTT. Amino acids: CASSLGYNSPLHF.

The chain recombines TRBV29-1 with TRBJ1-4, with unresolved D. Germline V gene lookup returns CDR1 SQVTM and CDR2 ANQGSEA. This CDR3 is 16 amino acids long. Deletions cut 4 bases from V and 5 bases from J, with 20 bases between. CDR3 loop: CSVAHSTHLLNEKLFF. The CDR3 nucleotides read TGCAGCGTTGCGCACTCTACCCACCTATTAAATGAAAAACTGTTTTTT.

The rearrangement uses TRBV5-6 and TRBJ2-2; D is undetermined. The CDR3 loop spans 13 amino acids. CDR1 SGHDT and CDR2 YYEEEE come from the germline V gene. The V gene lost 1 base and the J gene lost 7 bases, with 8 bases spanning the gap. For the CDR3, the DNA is TGTGCCAGCAGCTTGTGGGTAATCGGGGAGCTGTTTTTT. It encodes CASSLWVIGELFF. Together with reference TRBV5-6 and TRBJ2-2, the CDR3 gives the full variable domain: DAGVTQSPTHLIKTRGQQVTLRCSPKSGHDTVSWYQQALGQGPQFIFQYYEEEERQRGNFPDRFSGHQFPNYSSELNVNALLLGDSALYLCASSLWVIGELFFGEGSRLTVL.

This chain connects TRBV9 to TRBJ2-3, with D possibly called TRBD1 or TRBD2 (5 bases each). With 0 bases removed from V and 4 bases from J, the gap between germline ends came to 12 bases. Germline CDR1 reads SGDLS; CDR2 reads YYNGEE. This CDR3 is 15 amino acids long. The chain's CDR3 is CASSVGLMGADTQYF. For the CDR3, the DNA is TGTGCCAGCAGCGTAGGTTTGATGGGGGCAGATACGCAGTATTTT.

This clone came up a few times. CDR3 coding DNA: TGCGCCAGCAGCTTGTCGCCTAGCGGGGGGACCCAGTACTTC. Its translation: CASSLSPSGGTQYF. This chain links TRBV5-1 with TRBJ2-5; 10 bases align to TRBD2. The CDR3 runs 14 residues. Germline CDR1 is SGHRS and CDR2 is YFSETQ. The V and J ends lost 1 base and 7 bases, in that order; junction bases with no gene match: 4.

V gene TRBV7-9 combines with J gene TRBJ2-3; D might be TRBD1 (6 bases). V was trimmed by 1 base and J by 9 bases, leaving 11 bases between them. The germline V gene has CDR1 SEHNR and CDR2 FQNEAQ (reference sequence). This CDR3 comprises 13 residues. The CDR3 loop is CASSLEQGLTQYF. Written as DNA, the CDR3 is TGTGCCAGCAGCTTAGAACAGGGCCTCACGCAGTATTTT.

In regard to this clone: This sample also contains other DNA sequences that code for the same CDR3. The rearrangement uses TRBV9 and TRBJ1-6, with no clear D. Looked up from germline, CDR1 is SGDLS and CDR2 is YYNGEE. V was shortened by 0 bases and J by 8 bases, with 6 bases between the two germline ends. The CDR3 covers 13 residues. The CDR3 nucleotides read TGTGCCAGCAGCGTAGGTGCAGATTCACCCCTCCACTTT. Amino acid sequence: CASSVGADSPLHF.

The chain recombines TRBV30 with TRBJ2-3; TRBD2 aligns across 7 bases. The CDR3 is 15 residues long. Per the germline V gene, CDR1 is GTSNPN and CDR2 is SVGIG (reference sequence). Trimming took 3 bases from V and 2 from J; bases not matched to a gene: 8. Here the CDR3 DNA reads TGTGCCTGGAGAAGAGGCGGGAGCCCCACAGATACGCAGTATTTT. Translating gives CAWRRGGSPTDTQYF.

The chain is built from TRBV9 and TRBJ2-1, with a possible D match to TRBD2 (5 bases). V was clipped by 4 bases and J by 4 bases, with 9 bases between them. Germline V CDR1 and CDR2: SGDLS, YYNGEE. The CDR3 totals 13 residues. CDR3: CASSSGEYNEQFF. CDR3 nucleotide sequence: TGTGCCAGCAGCTCCGGGGAATACAATGAGCAGTTCTTC.

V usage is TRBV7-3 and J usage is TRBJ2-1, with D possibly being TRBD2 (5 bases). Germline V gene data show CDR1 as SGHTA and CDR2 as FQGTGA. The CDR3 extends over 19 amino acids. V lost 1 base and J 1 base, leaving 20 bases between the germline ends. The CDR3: CASSLKVGTGSQSYNEQFF. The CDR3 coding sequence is TGTGCCAGCAGCTTAAAAGTTGGTACGGGGTCCCAGTCCTACAATGAGCAGTTCTTC.

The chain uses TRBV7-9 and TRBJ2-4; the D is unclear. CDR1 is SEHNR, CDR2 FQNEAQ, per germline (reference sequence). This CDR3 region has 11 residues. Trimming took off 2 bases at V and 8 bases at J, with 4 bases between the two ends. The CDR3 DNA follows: TGTGCCAGCAGCTTACTGGACATTCAGTACTTC. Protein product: CASSLLDIQYF. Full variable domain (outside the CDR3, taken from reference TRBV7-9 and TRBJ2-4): DTGVSQNPRHKITKRGQNVTFRCDPISEHNRLYWYRQTLGQGPEFLTYFQNEAQLEKSRLLSDRFSAERPKGSFSTLEIQRTEQGDSAMYLCASSLLDIQYFGAGTRLSVL.

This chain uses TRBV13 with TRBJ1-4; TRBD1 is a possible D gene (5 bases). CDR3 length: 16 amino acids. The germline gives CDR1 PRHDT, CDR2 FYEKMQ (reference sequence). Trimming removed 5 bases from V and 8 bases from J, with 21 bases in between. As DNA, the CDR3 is TGTGCCAGCAGCCATACCGAGGGCAGGGTCGGAGAAAAACTGTTTTTT. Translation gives CASSHTEGRVGEKLFF.

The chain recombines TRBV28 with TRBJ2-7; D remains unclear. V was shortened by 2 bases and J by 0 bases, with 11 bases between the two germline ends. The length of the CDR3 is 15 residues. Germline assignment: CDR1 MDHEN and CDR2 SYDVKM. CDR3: CASSLHGAGSYEQYF. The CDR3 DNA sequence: TGTGCCAGCAGTTTACATGGCGCCGGCTCCTACGAGCAGTACTTC.

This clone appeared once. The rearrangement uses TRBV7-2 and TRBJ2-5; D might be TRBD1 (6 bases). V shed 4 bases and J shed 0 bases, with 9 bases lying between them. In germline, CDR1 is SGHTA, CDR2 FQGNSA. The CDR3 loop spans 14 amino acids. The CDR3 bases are TGTGCCAGCAGCTACACAGGGTACCAAGAGACCCAGTACTTC. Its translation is CASSYTGYQETQYF.

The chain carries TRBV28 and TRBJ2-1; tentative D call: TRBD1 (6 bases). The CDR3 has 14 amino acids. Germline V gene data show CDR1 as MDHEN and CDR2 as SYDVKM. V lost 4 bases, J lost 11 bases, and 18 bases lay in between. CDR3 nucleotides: TGTGCCAGCAGTTCAGCTCCACAGGGTGCTCAGCAGTTCTTC. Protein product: CASSSAPQGAQQFF.

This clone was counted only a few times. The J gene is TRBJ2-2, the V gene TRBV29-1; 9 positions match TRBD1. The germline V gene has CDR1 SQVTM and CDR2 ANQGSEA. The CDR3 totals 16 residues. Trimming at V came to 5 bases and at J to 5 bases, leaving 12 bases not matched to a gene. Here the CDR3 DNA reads TGCAGCGTTTACAAACCGGGACAGGGTGGGACCGGGGAGCTGTTTTTT. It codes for CSVYKPGQGGTGELFF.

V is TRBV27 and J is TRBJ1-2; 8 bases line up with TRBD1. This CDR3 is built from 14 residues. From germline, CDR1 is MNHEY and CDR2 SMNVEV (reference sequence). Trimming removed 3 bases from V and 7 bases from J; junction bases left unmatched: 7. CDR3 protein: CASSFFRGQGGYTF. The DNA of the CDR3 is TGTGCCAGCAGTTTCTTCAGGGGGCAGGGTGGCTACACCTTC.

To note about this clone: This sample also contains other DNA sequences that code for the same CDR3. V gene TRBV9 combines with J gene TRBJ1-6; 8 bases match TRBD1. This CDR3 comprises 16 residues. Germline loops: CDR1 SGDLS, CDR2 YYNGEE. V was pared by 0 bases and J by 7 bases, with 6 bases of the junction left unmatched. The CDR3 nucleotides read TGTGCCAGCAGCGTAGAGGGCACAGGGGGGAATTCACCCCTCCACTTT. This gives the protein CASSVEGTGGNSPLHF. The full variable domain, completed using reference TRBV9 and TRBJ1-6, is DSGVTQTPKHLITATGQRVTLRCSPRSGDLSVYWYQQSLDQGLQFLIQYYNGEERAKGNILERFSAQQFPDLHSELNLSSLELGDSALYFCASSVEGTGGNSPLHFGNGTRLTVT.

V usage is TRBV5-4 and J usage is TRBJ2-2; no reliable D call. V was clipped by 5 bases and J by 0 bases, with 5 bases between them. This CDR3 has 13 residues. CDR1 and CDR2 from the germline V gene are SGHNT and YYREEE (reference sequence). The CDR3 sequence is CASSSTNTGELFF. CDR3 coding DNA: TGTGCCAGCAGTTCAACGAACACCGGGGAGCTGTTTTTT.